Listed below are T cell receptor beta chains from one sample, sequenced in a study of response to subunit inactivated influenza vaccine. TCRdb reanalysed the RT-PCR reads using MiXCR and keeps one entry per CDR3 protein. Among more than 550,000 distinct CDR3 sequences listed, about 10% were seen once. The same specimen was also included in a second study, on T cells expressing NK-cell markers.

This sample comprised PBMCs from blood, obtained on the day of vaccination. The source of these receptors is a man aged 45-65 years who received an inactivated influenza vaccine. CDR3s include the opening cysteine and the closing phenylalanine or tryptophan. A D gene is named only where the DNA matches it firmly. Expanded clones get a size class; other rows say once, few or many, or leave the size out.

clone_size	j_call	d_call	v_call	cdr3_aa	cdr3_nt
.	TRBJ2-7	.	TRBV7-9	CASTRTEFHEQYF	TGTGCCAGCACCAGGACAGAGTTTCACGAGCAGTACTTC
.	TRBJ1-1	.	TRBV28	CASSVPGVGNTEAFF	TGTGCCAGCAGTGTGCCGGGAGTCGGAAACACTGAAGCTTTCTTT
.	TRBJ2-1	TRBD2	TRBV6-2/TRBV6-3	CASSSGLADEFF	TGTGCCAGCAGTTCCGGACTAGCGGACGAGTTCTTC
.	TRBJ2-5	TRBD2	TRBV5-4	CASSSATSGSRETQYF	TGTGCCAGCAGCTCGGCGACTAGCGGGAGTAGGGAGACCCAGTACTTC
many	TRBJ2-1	.	TRBV20-1	CSAREGVHEQFF	TGCAGTGCTAGAGAGGGGGTACATGAGCAGTTCTTC
.	TRBJ1-1	.	TRBV10-3	CAISENGGEAFF	TGTGCCATCAGTGAGAACGGGGGGGAAGCTTTCTTT
few	TRBJ2-3	TRBD2	TRBV2	CASSGSSGGRDTQYF	TGTGCCAGCAGTGGGTCTAGCGGGGGCCGGGATACGCAGTATTTT
.	TRBJ2-1	.	TRBV7-2	CASSLFHNEQFF	TGTGCCAGCAGCTTATTCCACAATGAGCAGTTCTTC
few	TRBJ2-2	.	TRBV4-1	CASSHQSGELFF	TGCGCCAGCAGCCACCAGTCCGGGGAGCTGTTTTTT
.	TRBJ2-5	TRBD2	TRBV12-3/TRBV12-4	CASRTTSGGAQETQYF	TGTGCCAGCAGAACTACTAGCGGGGGGGCACAAGAGACCCAGTACTTC
.	TRBJ1-1	.	TRBV12-3/TRBV12-4	CASSLYFQTRQTEAFF	TGTGCCAGCAGTCTATACTTCCAAACACGGCAAACTGAAGCTTTCTTT